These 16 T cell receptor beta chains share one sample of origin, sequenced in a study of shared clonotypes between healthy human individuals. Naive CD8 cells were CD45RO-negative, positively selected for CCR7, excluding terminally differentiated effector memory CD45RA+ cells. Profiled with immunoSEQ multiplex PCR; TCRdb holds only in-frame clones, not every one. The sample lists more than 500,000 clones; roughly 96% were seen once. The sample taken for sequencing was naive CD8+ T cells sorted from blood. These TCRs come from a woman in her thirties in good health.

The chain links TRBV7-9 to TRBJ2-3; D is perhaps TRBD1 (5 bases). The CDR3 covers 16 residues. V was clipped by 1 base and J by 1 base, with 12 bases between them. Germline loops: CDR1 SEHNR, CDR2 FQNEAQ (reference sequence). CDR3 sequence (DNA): TGTGCCAGCAGCTTAGGAAGGGTAGGGGGCACAGATACGCAGTATTTT. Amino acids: CASSLGRVGGTDTQYF.

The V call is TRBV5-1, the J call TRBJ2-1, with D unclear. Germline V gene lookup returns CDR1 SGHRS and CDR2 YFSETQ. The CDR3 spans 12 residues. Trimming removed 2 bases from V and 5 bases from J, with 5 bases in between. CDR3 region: CASSLFDNEQFF. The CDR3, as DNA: TGCGCCAGCAGCTTATTTGACAATGAGCAGTTCTTC.

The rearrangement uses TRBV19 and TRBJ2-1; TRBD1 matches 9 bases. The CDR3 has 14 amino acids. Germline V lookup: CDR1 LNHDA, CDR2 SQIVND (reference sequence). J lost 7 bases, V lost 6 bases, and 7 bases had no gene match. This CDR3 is CASRNSGTGNEQFF. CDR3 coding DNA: TGTGCCAGTAGGAACTCCGGGACAGGGAATGAGCAGTTCTTC.

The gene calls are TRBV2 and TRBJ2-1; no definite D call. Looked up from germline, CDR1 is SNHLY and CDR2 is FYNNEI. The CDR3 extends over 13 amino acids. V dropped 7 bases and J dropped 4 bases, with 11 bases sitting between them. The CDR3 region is CASKSATYNEQFF. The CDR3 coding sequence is TGTGCCAGCAAGTCAGCAACTTACAATGAGCAGTTCTTC.

CDR3 DNA sequence: TGTGCCAGCAGTCCGTCCCCGGCCCCAGGAGGTGAAAAACTGTTTTTT. Amino acids: CASSPSPAPGGEKLFF. J is TRBJ1-4 and V is TRBV27; D uncertain. The length of the CDR3 is 16 residues. Trimming stripped 5 bases from V and 7 bases from J, with 20 bases between. From germline, CDR1 is MNHEY and CDR2 SMNVEV (reference sequence).

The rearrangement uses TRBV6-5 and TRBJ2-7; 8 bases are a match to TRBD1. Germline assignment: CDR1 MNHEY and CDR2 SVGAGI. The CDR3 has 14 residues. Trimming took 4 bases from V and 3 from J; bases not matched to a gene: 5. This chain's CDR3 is CASSSGQAYYEQYF. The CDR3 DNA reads TGTGCCAGCAGTTCGGGACAGGCTTACTACGAGCAGTACTTC.

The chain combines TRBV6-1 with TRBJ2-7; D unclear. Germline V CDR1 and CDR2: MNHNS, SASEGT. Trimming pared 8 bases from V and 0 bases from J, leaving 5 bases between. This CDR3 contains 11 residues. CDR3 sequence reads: CASGPSYEQYF. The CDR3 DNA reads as TGTGCCAGCGGTCCCTCCTACGAGCAGTACTTC.

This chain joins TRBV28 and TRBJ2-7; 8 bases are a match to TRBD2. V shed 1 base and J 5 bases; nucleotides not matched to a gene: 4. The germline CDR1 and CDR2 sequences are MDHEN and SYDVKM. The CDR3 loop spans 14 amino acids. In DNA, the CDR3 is TGTGCCAGCAGTTTATTCGGACTAGCTCACGAGCAGTACTTC. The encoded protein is CASSLFGLAHEQYF.

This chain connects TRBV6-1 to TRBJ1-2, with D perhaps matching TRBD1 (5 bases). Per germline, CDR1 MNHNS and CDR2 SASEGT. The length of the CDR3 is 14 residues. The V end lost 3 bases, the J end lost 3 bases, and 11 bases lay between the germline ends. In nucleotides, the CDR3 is TGTGCCAGCAGTGAGTTCAGGGAAGACTATGGCTACACCTTC. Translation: CASSEFREDYGYTF.

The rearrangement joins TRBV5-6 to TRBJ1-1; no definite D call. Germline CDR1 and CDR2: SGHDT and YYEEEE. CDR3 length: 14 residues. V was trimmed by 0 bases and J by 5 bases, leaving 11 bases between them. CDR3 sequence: CASSLGQVGTEAFF. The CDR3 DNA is TGTGCCAGCAGCTTGGGTCAGGTGGGGACTGAAGCTTTCTTT.

The CDR3 bases are TGTGCCAGCAGCCAAGATGTGGATGCGGCCTACGAGCAGTACTTC. It specifies CASSQDVDAAYEQYF. This rearrangement joins TRBV4-2 to TRBJ2-7, with D uncertain. With 0 bases removed from V and 2 bases from J, the gap between germline ends came to 11 bases. The germline gives CDR1 LGHNA, CDR2 YNFKEQ. CDR3 length: 15 residues.

The CDR3 protein is CASSPDPGFEQFF. The CDR3, as DNA: TGTGCCAGCTCACCCGACCCGGGGTTTGAGCAGTTCTTC. This chain uses TRBV18 with TRBJ2-1; a weak D match, TRBD2 (5 bases). CDR1 and CDR2 (germline): KGHSH, LQKENI. Trimming stripped 3 bases from V and 9 bases from J, with 12 bases between. The CDR3 is made up of 13 amino acids. Full variable domain (remainder filled in from reference TRBV18 and TRBJ2-1): NAGVMQNPRHLVRRRGQEARLRCSPMKGHSHVYWYRQLPEEGLKFMVYLQKENIIDESGMPKERFSAEFPKEGPSILRIQQVVRGDSAAYFCASSPDPGFEQFFGPGTRLTVL.

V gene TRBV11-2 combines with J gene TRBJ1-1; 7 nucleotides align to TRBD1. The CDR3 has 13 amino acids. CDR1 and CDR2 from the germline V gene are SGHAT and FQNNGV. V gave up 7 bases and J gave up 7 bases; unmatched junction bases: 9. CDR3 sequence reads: CASTRTGLLEAFF. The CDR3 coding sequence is TGTGCCAGCACCCGGACAGGCCTCCTTGAAGCTTTCTTT.

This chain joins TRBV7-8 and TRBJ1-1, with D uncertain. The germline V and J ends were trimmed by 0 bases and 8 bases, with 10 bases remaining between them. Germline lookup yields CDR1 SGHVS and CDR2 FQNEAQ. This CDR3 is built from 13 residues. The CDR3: CASSLARRREAFF. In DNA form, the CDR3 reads TGTGCCAGCAGCTTAGCGCGTAGGAGAGAAGCTTTCTTT.

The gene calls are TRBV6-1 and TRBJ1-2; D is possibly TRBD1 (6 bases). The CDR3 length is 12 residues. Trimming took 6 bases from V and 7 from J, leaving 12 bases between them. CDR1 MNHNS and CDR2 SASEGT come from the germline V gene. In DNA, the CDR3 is TGTGCCAGCAGGGCAGGGGTGGCTGGCTACACCTTC. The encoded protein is CASRAGVAGYTF.

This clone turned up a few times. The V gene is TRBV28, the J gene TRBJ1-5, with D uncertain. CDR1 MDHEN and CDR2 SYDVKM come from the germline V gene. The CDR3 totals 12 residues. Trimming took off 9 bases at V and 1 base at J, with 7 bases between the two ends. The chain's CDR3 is CASGWSNQPQHF. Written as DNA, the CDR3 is TGTGCCAGTGGTTGGAGCAATCAGCCCCAGCATTTT. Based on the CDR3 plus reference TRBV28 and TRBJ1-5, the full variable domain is DVKVTQSSRYLVKRTGEKVFLECVQDMDHENMFWYRQDPGLGLRLIYFSYDVKMKEKGDIPEGYSVSREKKERFSLILESASTNQTSMYLCASGWSNQPQHFGDGTRLSIL.